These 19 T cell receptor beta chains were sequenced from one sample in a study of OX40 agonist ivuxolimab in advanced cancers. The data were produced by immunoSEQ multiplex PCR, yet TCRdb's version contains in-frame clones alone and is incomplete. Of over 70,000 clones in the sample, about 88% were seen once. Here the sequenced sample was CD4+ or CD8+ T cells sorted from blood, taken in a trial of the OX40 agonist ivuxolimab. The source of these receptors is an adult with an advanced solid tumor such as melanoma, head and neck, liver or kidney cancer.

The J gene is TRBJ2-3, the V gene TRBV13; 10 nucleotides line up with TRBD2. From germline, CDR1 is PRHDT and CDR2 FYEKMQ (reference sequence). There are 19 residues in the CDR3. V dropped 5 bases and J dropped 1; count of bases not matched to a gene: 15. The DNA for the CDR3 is TGTGCCAGCAGCCCCCTAATCGCTAGCGGGGGCCCCCGCACAGATACGCAGTATTTT. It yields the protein CASSPLIASGGPRTDTQYF.

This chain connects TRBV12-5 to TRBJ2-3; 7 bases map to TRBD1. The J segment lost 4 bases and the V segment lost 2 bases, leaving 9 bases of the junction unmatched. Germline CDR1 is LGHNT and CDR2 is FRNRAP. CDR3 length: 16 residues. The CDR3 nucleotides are TGTGCTAGTGGTTTGCCCCGTAGAGGGGGCGCAGATACGCAGTATTTT. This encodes CASGLPRRGGADTQYF.

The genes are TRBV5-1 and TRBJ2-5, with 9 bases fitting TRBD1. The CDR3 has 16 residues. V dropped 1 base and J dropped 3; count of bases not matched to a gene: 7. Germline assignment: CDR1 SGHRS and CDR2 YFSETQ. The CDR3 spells CASSLWGTGKEETQYF. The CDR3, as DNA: TGCGCCAGCAGCTTGTGGGGGACAGGGAAGGAAGAGACCCAGTACTTC.

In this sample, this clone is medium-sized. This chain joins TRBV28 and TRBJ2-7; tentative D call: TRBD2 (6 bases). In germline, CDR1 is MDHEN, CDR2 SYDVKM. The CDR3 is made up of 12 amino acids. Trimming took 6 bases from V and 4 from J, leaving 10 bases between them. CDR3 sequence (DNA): TGTGCCAGCAGGGCCGCGGGGTACGAGCAGTACTTC. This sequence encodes CASRAAGYEQYF.

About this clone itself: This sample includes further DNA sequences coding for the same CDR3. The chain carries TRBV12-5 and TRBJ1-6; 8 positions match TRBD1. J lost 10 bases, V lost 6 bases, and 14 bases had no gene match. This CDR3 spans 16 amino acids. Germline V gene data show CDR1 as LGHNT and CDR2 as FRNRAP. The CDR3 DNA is TGTGCTAGTGGCTTTATGGCAGGGGGCGGGGGGTCACCCCTCCACTTT. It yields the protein CASGFMAGGGGSPLHF.

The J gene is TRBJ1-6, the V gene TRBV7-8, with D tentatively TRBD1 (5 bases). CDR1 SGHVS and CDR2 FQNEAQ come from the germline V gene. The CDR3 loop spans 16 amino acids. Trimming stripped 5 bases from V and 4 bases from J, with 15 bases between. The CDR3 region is CASSLRRTTYNSPLHF. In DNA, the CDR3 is TGTGCCAGCAGCCTCAGAAGGACAACGTATAATTCACCCCTCCACTTT.

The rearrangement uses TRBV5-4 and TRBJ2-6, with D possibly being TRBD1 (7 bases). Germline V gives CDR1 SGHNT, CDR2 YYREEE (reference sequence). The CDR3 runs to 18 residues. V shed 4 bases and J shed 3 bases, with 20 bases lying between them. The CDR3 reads CASSPGGGGAGGANVLTF. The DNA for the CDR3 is TGTGCCAGCAGCCCCGGTGGAGGGGGCGCGGGTGGGGCCAACGTCCTGACTTTC.

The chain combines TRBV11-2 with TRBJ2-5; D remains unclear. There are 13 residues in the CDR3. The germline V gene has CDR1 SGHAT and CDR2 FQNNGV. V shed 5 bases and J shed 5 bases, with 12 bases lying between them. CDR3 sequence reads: CASSALGPETQYF. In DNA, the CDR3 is TGTGCCAGCAGCGCGCTGGGTCCCGAGACCCAGTACTTC.

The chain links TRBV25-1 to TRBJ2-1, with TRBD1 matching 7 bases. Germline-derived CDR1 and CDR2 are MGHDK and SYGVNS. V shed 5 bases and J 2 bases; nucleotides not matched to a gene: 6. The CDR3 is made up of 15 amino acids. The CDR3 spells CASSPDRVAYNEQFF. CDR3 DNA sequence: TGTGCCAGCAGTCCTGACAGGGTAGCCTACAATGAGCAGTTCTTC. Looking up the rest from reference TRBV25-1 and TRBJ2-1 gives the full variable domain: EADIYQTPRYLVIGTGKKITLECSQTMGHDKMYWYQQDPGMELHLIHYSYGVNSTEKGDLSSESTVSRIRTEHFPLTLESARPSHTSQYLCASSPDRVAYNEQFFGPGTRLTVL.

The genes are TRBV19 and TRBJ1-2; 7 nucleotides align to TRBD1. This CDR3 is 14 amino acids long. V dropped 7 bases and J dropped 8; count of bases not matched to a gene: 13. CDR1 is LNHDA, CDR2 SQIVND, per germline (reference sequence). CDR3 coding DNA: TGTGCCAGTATGTACAGGGGATCGGTAGGCGGCTACACCTTC. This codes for CASMYRGSVGGYTF.

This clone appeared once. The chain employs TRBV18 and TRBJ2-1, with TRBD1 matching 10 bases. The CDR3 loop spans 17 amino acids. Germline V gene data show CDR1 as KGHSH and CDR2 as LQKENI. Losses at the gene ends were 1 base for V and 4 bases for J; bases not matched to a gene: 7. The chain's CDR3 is CASSPRPDRGRYNEQFF. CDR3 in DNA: TGTGCCAGCTCACCACGACCTGACAGGGGGCGTTACAATGAGCAGTTCTTC.

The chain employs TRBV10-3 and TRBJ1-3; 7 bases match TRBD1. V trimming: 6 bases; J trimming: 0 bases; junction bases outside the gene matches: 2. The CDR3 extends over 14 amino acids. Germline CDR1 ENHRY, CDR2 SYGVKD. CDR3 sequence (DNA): TGTGCCATCAGACGGACAGGCTCTGGAAACACCATATATTTT. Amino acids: CAIRRTGSGNTIYF.

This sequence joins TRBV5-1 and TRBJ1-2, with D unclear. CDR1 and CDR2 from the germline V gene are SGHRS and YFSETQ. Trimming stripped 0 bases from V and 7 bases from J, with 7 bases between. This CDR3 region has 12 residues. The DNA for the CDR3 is TGCGCCAGCAGCTTGGGGGGAGGTGGCTACACCTTC. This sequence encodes CASSLGGGGYTF. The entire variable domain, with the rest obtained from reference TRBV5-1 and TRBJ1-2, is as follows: KAGVTQTPRYLIKTRGQQVTLSCSPISGHRSVSWYQQTPGQGLQFLFEYFSETQRNKGNFPGRFSGRQFSNSRSEMNVSTLELGDSALYLCASSLGGGGYTFGSGTRLTVV.

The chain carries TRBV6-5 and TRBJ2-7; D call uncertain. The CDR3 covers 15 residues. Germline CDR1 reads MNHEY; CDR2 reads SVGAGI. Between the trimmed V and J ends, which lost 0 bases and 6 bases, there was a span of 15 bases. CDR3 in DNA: TGTGCCAGCAGTTACTCGATCATGGGGAAGGGCGAGCAGTACTTC. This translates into CASSYSIMGKGEQYF.

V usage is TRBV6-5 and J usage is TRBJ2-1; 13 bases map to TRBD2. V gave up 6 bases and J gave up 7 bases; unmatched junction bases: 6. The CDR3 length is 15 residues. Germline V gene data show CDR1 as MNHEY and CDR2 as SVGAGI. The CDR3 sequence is CASRTGLAGQNEQFF. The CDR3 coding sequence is TGTGCCAGCAGGACGGGACTAGCGGGGCAGAATGAGCAGTTCTTC.

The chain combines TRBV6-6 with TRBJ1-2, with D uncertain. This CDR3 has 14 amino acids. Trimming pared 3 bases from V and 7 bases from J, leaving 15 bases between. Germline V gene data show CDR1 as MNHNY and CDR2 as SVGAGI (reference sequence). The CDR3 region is CASSYSGGDLGYTF. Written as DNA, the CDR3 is TGTGCCAGCAGTTATTCCGGTGGGGATCTTGGCTACACCTTC.

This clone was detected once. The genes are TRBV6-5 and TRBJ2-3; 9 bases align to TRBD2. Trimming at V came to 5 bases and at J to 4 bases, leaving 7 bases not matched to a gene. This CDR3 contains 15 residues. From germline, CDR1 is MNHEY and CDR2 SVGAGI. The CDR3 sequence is CASSNRGGGADTQYF. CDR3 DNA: TGTGCCAGCAGTAACAGGGGCGGGGGGGCAGATACGCAGTATTTT.

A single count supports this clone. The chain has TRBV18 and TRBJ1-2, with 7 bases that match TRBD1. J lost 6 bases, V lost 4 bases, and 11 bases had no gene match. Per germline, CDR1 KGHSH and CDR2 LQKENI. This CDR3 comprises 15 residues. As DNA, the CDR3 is TGTGCCAGCTCACAATTAGAGACAGGGCACAATGGCTACACCTTC. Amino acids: CASSQLETGHNGYTF.

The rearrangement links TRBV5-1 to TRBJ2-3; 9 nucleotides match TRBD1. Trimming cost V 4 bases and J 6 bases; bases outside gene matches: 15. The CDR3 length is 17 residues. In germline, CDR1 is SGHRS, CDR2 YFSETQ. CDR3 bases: TGCGCCAGCAGCAAGATGGACAGGGGCAGTGGTACGGATACGCAGTATTTT. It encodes CASSKMDRGSGTDTQYF.